This entry lists 6 T cell receptor beta chains sequenced from one sample in a study of T cells in Graves' hyperthyroidism and ophthalmopathy. The source material, RNA transcripts, was used to amplify TCR beta CDR3 regions. First-round RT-PCR of the TCR CDR3 relied on the HTBI primer set. MiXCR, applied by TCRdb to the multiplex PCR reads, yields one record per CDR3 protein. The sample shows more than 550,000 distinct CDR3 sequences, around 19% of them seen only once. The sample taken for sequencing was blood. The receptors were sampled from a woman between 45 and 60 years old with Graves' hyperthyroidism that later progressed to Graves' ophthalmopathy.

Points on this clonotype: A clone one base away is much larger, so this may be a read error. The rearrangement uses TRBV30 and TRBJ2-7; no firm D call. The CDR3 has 13 residues. Germline V gene data show CDR1 as GTSNPN and CDR2 as SVGIG (reference sequence). V was cut by 3 bases and J by 4 bases, with 13 bases left in between. The CDR3 DNA sequence: TGTGCCTGGAGGGAAGATAAGGGTTACGAGCAGTACTTC. Residues: CAWREDKGYEQYF.

Ten or more counts support this clonotype. V and J are TRBV5-1 and TRBJ2-1; D not resolved. The CDR3 contains 13 residues. Germline V lookup: CDR1 SGHRS, CDR2 YFSETQ. Trimming took 3 bases from V and 5 from J, leaving 9 bases between them. CDR3 loop: CASSWHQNNEQFF. The CDR3 DNA sequence: TGCGCCAGCAGCTGGCACCAAAACAATGAGCAGTTCTTC.

The V and J genes are TRBV30 and TRBJ2-1, with 7 bases matching TRBD1. Unmatched junction bases numbered 7, after V lost 0 bases and J lost 2 bases. This CDR3 has 16 residues. Germline lookup yields CDR1 GTSNPN and CDR2 SVGIG (reference sequence). The chain's CDR3 is CAWSVPDRVPYNEQFF. The CDR3 region has the DNA TGTGCCTGGAGTGTACCCGACAGGGTCCCCTACAATGAGCAGTTCTTC.

The chain couples TRBV10-3 to TRBJ2-1, with TRBD2 matching 12 bases. The CDR3 consists of 16 residues. The germline CDR1 and CDR2 sequences are ENHRY and SYGVKD. Trimming removed 2 bases from V and 9 bases from J; junction bases left unmatched: 8. The CDR3 spells CAISESLAGGRGEQFF. For the CDR3, the DNA is TGTGCCATCAGTGAGAGCCTAGCGGGGGGGCGCGGTGAGCAGTTCTTC.

This clonotype has ten or more counts. The V and J genes are TRBV3-1 and TRBJ2-1; 9 bases line up with TRBD2. The V segment lost 4 bases and the J segment 8 bases; nucleotides outside the gene matches: 15. The length of the CDR3 is 17 residues. Germline values: CDR1 LGHDT, CDR2 YNNKEL (reference sequence). For the CDR3, the DNA is TGTGCCAGCAGCCGACTCGGTCTGGGCGGGGGGGGCGATGAGCAGTTCTTC. Residues: CASSRLGLGGGGDEQFF.

The chain has TRBV20-1 and TRBJ1-5; D is possibly TRBD1 (5 bases). Germline V lookup: CDR1 DFQATT, CDR2 SNEGSKA (reference sequence). This CDR3 region has 12 residues. V gave up 5 bases and J gave up 2 bases, with 7 bases separating them. The CDR3: CSAETGNQPQHF. CDR3 DNA sequence: TGCAGTGCTGAGACAGGCAATCAGCCCCAGCATTTT.